This TCR beta chain came from a study of OX40 agonist ivuxolimab in advanced cancers. About the research overall: Enrolled patients in dose escalation had cancers that were hepatocellular carcinoma, melanoma, renal cell or head and neck cancer.

Generated by immunoSEQ multiplex PCR, the TCRdb table keeps only in-frame clones and is missing some. The table has 35,000 to 45,000 clones, around 87% seen once; the top ten hold 25% to 35%. The germline V gene encodes CDR1 SGHTS and CDR2 YDEGEE. This CDR3 is built from 12 residues. With 4 bases removed from V and 4 bases from J, the gap between germline ends came to 6 bases. Study-wide points: Clonal expansion among partial responders at 0.1-3.0 mg/kg ranked near the lowest. At 0.1 to 3.0 mg/kg and by week 6, CD4+ and CD8+ T cells in the blood had expanded clonally. CD8+ T cells (on average) carried more expanded clones than CD4+ T cells.

With respect to this clone: Its target is unknown.

This rearrangement joins TRBV5-8 to TRBJ1-3; no definite D call. The sample in question was CD4+ or CD8+ T cells sorted from blood, obtained in a trial of the OX40 agonist ivuxolimab. The receptor was isolated from an adult with an advanced solid tumor such as melanoma, head and neck, liver or kidney cancer. The CDR3 here is CASSPLGNTIYF. CDR3 DNA: TGTGCCAGCAGCCCCCTCGGAAACACCATATATTTT.